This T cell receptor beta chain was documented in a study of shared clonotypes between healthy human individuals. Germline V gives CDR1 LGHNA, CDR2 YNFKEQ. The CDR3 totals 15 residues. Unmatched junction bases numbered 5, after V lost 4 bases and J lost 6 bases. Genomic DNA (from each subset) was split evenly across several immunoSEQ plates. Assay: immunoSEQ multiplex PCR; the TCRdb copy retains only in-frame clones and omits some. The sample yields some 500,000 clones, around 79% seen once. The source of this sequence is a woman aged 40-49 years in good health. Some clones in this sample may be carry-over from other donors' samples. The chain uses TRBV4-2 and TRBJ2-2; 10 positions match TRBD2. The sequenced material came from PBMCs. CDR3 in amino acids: CASSPLAGVPGELFF. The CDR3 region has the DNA TGTGCCAGCAGCCCTCTAGCGGGAGTTCCCGGGGAGCTGTTTTTT.